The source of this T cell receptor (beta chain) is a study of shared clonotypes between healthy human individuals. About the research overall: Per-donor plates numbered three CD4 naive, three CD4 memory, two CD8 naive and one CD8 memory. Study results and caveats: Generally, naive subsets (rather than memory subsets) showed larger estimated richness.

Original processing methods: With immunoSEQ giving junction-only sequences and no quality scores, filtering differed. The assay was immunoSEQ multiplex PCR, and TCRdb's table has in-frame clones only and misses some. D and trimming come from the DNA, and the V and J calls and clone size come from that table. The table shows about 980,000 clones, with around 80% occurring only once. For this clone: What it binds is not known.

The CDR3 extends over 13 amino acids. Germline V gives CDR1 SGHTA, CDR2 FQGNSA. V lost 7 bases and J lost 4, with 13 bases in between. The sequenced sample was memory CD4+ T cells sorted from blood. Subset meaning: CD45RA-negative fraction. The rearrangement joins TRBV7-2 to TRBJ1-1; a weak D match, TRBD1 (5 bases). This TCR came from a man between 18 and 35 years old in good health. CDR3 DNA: TGTGCCAGCACCTTCGGGGGAGGCACTGAAGCTTTCTTT. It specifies CASTFGGGTEAFF.